The sequence of this TCR beta chain was determined in a study of T-cell reconstitution after alpha-beta-depleted transplantation in children. Germline CDR1 is DFQATT and CDR2 is SNEGSKA (reference sequence). Trimming took 0 bases from V and 0 from J, leaving 6 bases between them. The CDR3 extends over 14 amino acids. A library of TCRbeta sequences, prepared with unique molecular identifiers, was generated. One entry per CDR3 protein, called by TCRdb with MiXCR from the PCR reads. Here the sample spans around 18,000 distinct CDR3 sequences, 5% to 5.5% being singletons. Study-level results: Diversity of TCRbeta at day 60 was high in some patients, arising from surviving recipient T cells and thymic progenitors. At one year after transplant, newly produced T cells mostly accounted for T-cell counts and diversity. Expanded graft clones, several hundred of them, were reportedly the source of alpha-beta T cells about two months after transplant.

This clonotype was counted ten times or more. Its cognate antigen is unknown. This chain connects TRBV20-1 to TRBJ1-3; D ambiguous. Material: PBMCs, obtained before TCRalphabeta/CD19-depleted stem cell transplant. This sequence was found in a boy younger than 18 with acute lymphoblastic leukemia, due to receive a stem cell transplant. The DNA of the CDR3 is TGCAGTGCTAGAGACCCTACCTCTGGAAACACCATATATTTT. Translating gives CSARDPTSGNTIYF.